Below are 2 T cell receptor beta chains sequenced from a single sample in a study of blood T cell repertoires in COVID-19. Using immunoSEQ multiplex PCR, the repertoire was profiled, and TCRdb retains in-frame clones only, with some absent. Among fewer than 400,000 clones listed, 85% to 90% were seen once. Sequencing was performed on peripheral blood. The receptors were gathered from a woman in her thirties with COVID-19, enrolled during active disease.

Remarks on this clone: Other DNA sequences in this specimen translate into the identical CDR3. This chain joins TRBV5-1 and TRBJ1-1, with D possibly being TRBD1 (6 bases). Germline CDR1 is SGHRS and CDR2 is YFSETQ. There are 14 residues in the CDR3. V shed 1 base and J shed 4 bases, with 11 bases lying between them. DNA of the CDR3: TGCGCCAGCAGCTTGACAGGGTCGGGCACTGAAGCTTTCTTT. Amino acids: CASSLTGSGTEAFF.

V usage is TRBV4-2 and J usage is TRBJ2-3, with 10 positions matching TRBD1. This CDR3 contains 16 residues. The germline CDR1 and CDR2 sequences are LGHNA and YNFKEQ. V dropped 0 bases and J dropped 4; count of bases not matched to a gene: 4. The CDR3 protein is CASSQETGQGSDTQYF. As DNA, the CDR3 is TGTGCCAGCAGCCAAGAAACGGGACAGGGGTCAGATACGCAGTATTTT.